This T cell receptor (beta chain) comes out of a study of graft-versus-host responses after intestinal transplantation. Study details: Uniformly, recipients were administered anti-thymocyte globulin induction with subsequent tacrolimus and steroids for 2 to 3 years.

Some clones are missing from TCRdb's copy, which holds only in-frame ones; the method was immunoSEQ multiplex PCR. The profile shows 20,000 to 25,000 clones, about 45% of them singletons. Trimming at V came to 0 bases and at J to 5 bases, leaving 6 bases not matched to a gene. The CDR3 length is 15 residues. Germline V gene lookup returns CDR1 SGHRS and CDR2 YFSETQ. Researchers sorted proliferating CFSE-low CD3+CD4+ and CD3+CD8+ responders once the reaction had finished. This sequence originates from a human patient who received an intestinal transplant. V is TRBV5-1 and J is TRBJ1-2, with 8 bases that match TRBD1. The material was alloreactive CD4+ T cells from a mixed lymphocyte reaction culture, obtained before intestinal transplant. Sample subset: CFSE-low proliferating T cells sorted from roughly 6-day pre-transplant mixed lymphocyte reaction (GvH or HvG direction). The CDR3 nucleotides are TGCGCCAGCAGCTTGGAGGCAGGGGGCATTTATGGCTACACCTTC. It is translated as CASSLEAGGIYGYTF.